This paragraph reports one TCR beta chain. What was amplified from RNA transcripts were TCR beta CDR3 regions. An initial round of RT-PCR targeting the TCR CDR3 relied on the HTBI primer set. TCRdb analysed the multiplex PCR reads with MiXCR anew, one entry per CDR3 protein. There are roughly 380,000 distinct CDR3 sequences in the sample; 15% to 20% occur only once, and roughly a sixth lies in the top ten. The data derive from a study of T cells in Graves' hyperthyroidism and ophthalmopathy. Germline V CDR1 and CDR2: MNHNS, SASEGT. V was shortened by 7 bases and J by 2 bases, with 14 bases between the two germline ends. The CDR3 consists of 14 residues.

Sequenced sample: blood. This clonotype was obtained from a woman aged 40 to 50 with Graves' ophthalmopathy. J is TRBJ1-1 and V is TRBV6-1, with D perhaps matching TRBD1 (6 bases). As DNA, the CDR3 is TGTGCCAGCACCCAGGGACACTTCAACACTGAAGCTTTCTTT. Translation gives CASTQGHFNTEAFF.